This T cell receptor (beta chain) was obtained from a study of T-cell memory formation after mild COVID-19. Study overall: The study found TCR clusters largely donor specific. General study points: A second wave expanding day 15 to 37 was CD4+-biased; contracting clones were balanced. The pre-infection memory compartment contained some responding clones, suggesting cross-reactive memory joined. Contracting clones localized mainly to CM and EM when CD4+ and mainly to EMRA when CD8+.

TCRdb passed the 5' RACE reads through MiXCR, listing each CDR3 protein once. Of roughly 310,000 distinct CDR3 sequences in the sample, around 15% were seen once. Germline loops: CDR1 MNHEY, CDR2 SVGAGI. This CDR3 contains 14 residues. V was clipped by 8 bases and J by 7 bases, with 20 bases between them. Comment on this clonotype: Its antigen is not identified.

The genes are TRBV6-5 and TRBJ1-2; D remains unclear. Sequenced sample: PBMCs or a T cell subset sorted from them (not recorded which). The TCR originated in a man in his late teens or twenties who had mild COVID-19 (a few samples of this study predate the infection). Cell type and time point are not known. The CDR3 DNA is TGTGCCAGCGGTACTAGGGATAAGCGCGCTGGCTACACCTTC. As protein: CASGTRDKRAGYTF.